This TCR beta chain appears in the sequencing data of a study of blood T cell repertoires in COVID-19. This CDR3 contains 11 residues. Deletions cut 10 bases from V and 0 bases from J, with 6 bases between. Germline CDR1 and CDR2: MGHDK and SYGVNS. Assay: immunoSEQ multiplex PCR; the TCRdb copy retains only in-frame clones and omits some. In the table there are around 100,000 clones, more than 75% of which are singletons. The material sequenced was peripheral blood. This rearrangement joins TRBV25-1 to TRBJ1-1; D remains unclear. The receptor was derived from a man under 40 in a cohort sampled during active COVID-19. CDR3 loop: CATTMNTEAFF. CDR3 DNA sequence: TGTGCCACTACGATGAACACTGAAGCTTTCTTT.